One sample yielded the 8 T cell receptor beta chains listed below, sequenced in a study of Graves' ophthalmopathy and Graves' hyperthyroidism (dated by TCRdb to the late 2010s). Sequenced on an Illumina HiSeq 2000. For repertoire sequencing, TCR beta CDR3 regions were amplified from RNA transcripts. The first round was an RT-PCR using HTBI primers with the Qiagen OneStep RT-PCR kit, and this first round was followed by a second-round multiplex PCR, then size selection and purification. TCRdb redid the processing of the public reads, applying fastp at Q25 and MiXCR, and retained in-frame beta chains. Each CDR3 protein gets just one entry, which takes the most common genes and DNA from the rows behind it. Recorded for this sample are about 620,000 distinct CDR3 sequences; about a fifth of them occurred a single time. Approximately 7% of the sample is held by the ten biggest clonotypes. The sequencing sample was made of peripheral blood. These receptors all come from a woman between 18 and 29 years old with stable Graves' hyperthyroidism. Some clones in this sample may be carry-over from other donors' samples. Donor details come from another sample of the same person, matched by shared clones.

Only a few counts were recorded for this clonotype. The V gene is TRBV5-1, the J gene TRBJ2-5; 7 positions match TRBD1. The germline CDR1 and CDR2 sequences are SGHRS and YFSETQ. CDR3 size: 14 residues. V lost 4 bases and J lost 5; bases outside the gene matches: 8. For the CDR3, the DNA is TGCGCCAGCAGCACGACAGGGTTCGGGGAGACCCAGTACTTC. This encodes CASSTTGFGETQYF.

This clonotype has ten or more counts. The chain couples TRBV20-1 to TRBJ1-1, with D perhaps TRBD1 (5 bases). This CDR3 is built from 13 residues. Trimming removed 5 bases from V and 1 base from J, with 11 bases in between. Germline V CDR1 and CDR2: DFQATT, SNEGSKA (reference sequence). The CDR3 reads CSAPRAGNTEAFF. CDR3 bases: TGCAGTGCTCCCAGGGCAGGGAACACTGAAGCTTTCTTT.

This chain connects TRBV6-2 or TRBV6-3 to TRBJ1-5, with a tentative D call TRBD1 (6 bases). The germline gives CDR1 MNHEY, CDR2 SVGEGT. The length of the CDR3 is 16 residues. V gave up 0 bases and J gave up 4 bases, with 13 bases separating them. CDR3 in DNA: TGTGCCAGCAGTTACTCGAACAGGGCCGTGAATCAGCCCCAGCATTTT. This codes for CASSYSNRAVNQPQHF.

Concerning this clonotype: The junction and the germline gene differ at one end; a read error may be behind it. The CDR3 protein is CASSRRTGAHTEASF. CDR3 nucleotides: TGTGCCAGTAGTAGACGGACAGGGGCTCACACTGAAGCTTCCTTT. The chain combines TRBV19 with TRBJ1-1; 9 bases line up with TRBD1. This CDR3 region has 15 residues. In germline, CDR1 is LNHDA, CDR2 SQIVND (reference sequence).

This clonotype was recorded a few times. The chain couples TRBV5-1 to TRBJ2-7; TRBD1 matches 7 bases. Trimming at V came to 2 bases and at J to 3 bases, leaving 5 bases not matched to a gene. Germline V gene sequence: CDR1 SGHRS, CDR2 YFSETQ. This CDR3 has 14 residues. The DNA of the CDR3 is TGCGCCAGCAGCTTCAGGGGGTCCGTCTACGAGCAGTACTTC. This sequence encodes CASSFRGSVYEQYF.

This clonotype has at least ten counts. This chain connects TRBV6-1 to TRBJ2-3, with 10 bases lining up with TRBD2. J gave up 2 bases and V 2 bases, and 1 base lay outside the gene matches. Germline CDR1 is MNHNS and CDR2 is SASEGT. This CDR3 spans 15 amino acids. DNA for the CDR3: TGTGCCAGCAGTGAACTAGCGGGGGCCACAGATACGCAGTATTTT. Its protein product is CASSELAGATDTQYF.

This clonotype was counted ten times or more. The chain is built from TRBV24-1 and TRBJ2-3; 9 bases align to TRBD2. Germline V gene lookup returns CDR1 KGHDR and CDR2 SFDVKD. J gave up 3 bases and V 6 bases, and 3 bases lay outside the gene matches. CDR3 size: 14 residues. The CDR3 bases are TGTGCCACCAGTAGAGGACTAGCGACAGATACGCAGTATTTT. Amino acid sequence: CATSRGLATDTQYF.

The chain couples TRBV28 to TRBJ1-2, with D perhaps matching TRBD1 (6 bases). Per germline, CDR1 MDHEN and CDR2 SYDVKM. Trimming stripped 11 bases from V and 2 bases from J, with 15 bases between. This CDR3 is built from 13 residues. The CDR3 DNA is TGTGCCGGACGAGAAACAGGGAACTATGGCTACACCTTC. Translating gives CAGRETGNYGYTF.